Sequencing of this TCR beta chain was carried out in a study of CD8+CD57+ T cells in acquired aplastic anemia. Regarding the study as a whole: Statistical testing detected no significant gap in CD8+ Simpson's diversity between patients and controls.

This clonotype was seen only a few times. Its antigen remains unidentified. CD8+CD57+ cell expansion had been shown by flow cytometry in patients chosen for sequencing. Each patient had severe acquired aplastic anemia. When blood sampling took place, the patients had received no therapy. The template for TCR beta VDJ and CDR3 sequence profiling was genomic DNA. TCRdb itself ran the reads through MiXCR, one entry per CDR3 protein. The table shows 400,000 to 600,000 distinct CDR3 sequences, with 25% to 40% occurring only once. The CDR3 is 15 amino acids. Germline lookup yields CDR1 KGHDR and CDR2 SFDVKD. Unmatched junction bases numbered 3, after V lost 3 bases and J lost 0 bases.

This TCR was recovered from a human donor with aplastic anemia. The J gene is TRBJ2-7, the V gene TRBV24-1; 8 positions agree with TRBD2. Sequenced: sorted CD4+, CD8+, or CD8+CD57+ T cells (not recorded which) from PBMCs. CDR3 residues: CATSDRTSSSYEQYF. DNA of the CDR3: TGTGCCACCAGTGATCGGACTAGCAGCTCCTACGAGCAGTACTTC.